Described below is a single TCR beta chain sequence and its context. Its antigen is undetermined. This sample is part of a study of T cells in localized non-small cell lung cancer. Broader study findings: Blood T cell density predicted longer survival; adjacent-lung clonality, shorter. When the top 100 tumor clones were examined, a median approximately 59 of them also appeared in the adjacent lung, which was paired and uninvolved. Owing to sequencing of a solitary tumor region, heterogeneity cannot be discounted.

Data came from immunoSEQ multiplex PCR; TCRdb stores just in-frame clones and leaves some out. This sample carries over 55,000 clones, about 90% of them seen once, and the ten largest clones take nearly 2%. This receptor was obtained from a woman aged 40 to 75 with stage I lung adenocarcinoma. The sample was peripheral blood, taken before any cancer treatment.

The CDR3 sequence: CASSPGHLNTEAFF. The CDR3, as DNA: TGTGCCAGCTCACCCGGACACTTGAACACTGAAGCTTTCTTT. The chain recombines TRBV18 with TRBJ1-1; the D gene is possibly TRBD1 (5 bases). Per the germline V gene, CDR1 is KGHSH and CDR2 is LQKENI. Trimming shortened V by 3 bases and J by 0 bases, and 8 bases separated the two germline ends. The CDR3 loop spans 14 amino acids.